Shown below are 4 T cell receptor beta chains from a single sample sequenced in a study of human T cells and chemical hapten exposure. TCRdb recomputed calls from the RACE reads with MiXCR, one row per CDR3 protein. The sample yields 38,000 or so distinct CDR3 sequences, 8% to 9.5% seen once. Stated time point: patch test 3, about 24 weeks after DPC sensitization. Treatment defined: therapeutic diphenylcyclopropenone sensitization with weekly scalp DPC. Unfractionated whole blood yielded total RNA. Sequenced material: whole blood, taken in connection with sensitization to the hapten diphenylcyclopropenone (DPC). These TCRs come from a man aged 50 or older with alopecia areata. Some clones in this sample may be carry-over from other donors' samples.

The chain has TRBV28 and TRBJ1-3; weak D call: TRBD1 (5 bases). Germline V gene data show CDR1 as MDHEN and CDR2 as SYDVKM. CDR3 size: 17 residues. Trimming removed 5 bases from V and 0 bases from J, with 17 bases in between. The CDR3 here is CASSPPLQGTSGNTIYF. In DNA form, the CDR3 reads TGTGCCAGCAGTCCCCCCTTGCAGGGAACCTCTGGAAACACCATATATTTT.

This clonotype was seen repeatedly, ten times or more. Sequence at one end of the junction differs from germline and may be a read error. The gene calls are TRBV20-1 and TRBJ2-2; the match to TRBD1 covers 7 bases. The CDR3 runs 16 residues. CDR1 is DFQATT and CDR2 is SNEGSKA in the germline V gene (reference sequence). CDR3: CSAGEPTGVNTGELFF. The CDR3 DNA reads as TGCAGTGCTGGAGAACCAACAGGGGTTAACACCGGGGAGCTGTTTTTT.

CDR3 DNA sequence: TGCGCCAGCGGGATCCAGGACCAGCCCCAGCATTTT. It encodes CASGIQDQPQHF. The chain carries TRBV10-2 and TRBJ1-5; no clear D gene. V lost 8 bases to trimming and J lost 7 bases, with 12 bases between them. CDR1 is WSHSY and CDR2 is SAAADI in the germline V gene. This CDR3 has 12 amino acids.

This clonotype appeared many times. The chain combines TRBV12-5 with TRBJ2-1, with a weak D call TRBD2 (6 bases). V dropped 0 bases and J dropped 7 bases, with 13 bases sitting between them. In germline, CDR1 is LGHNT, CDR2 FRNRAP. This CDR3 comprises 15 residues. The CDR3 here is CASGLVRAGRNEQFF. The CDR3 region has the DNA TGTGCTAGTGGTTTGGTACGTGCGGGGCGGAATGAGCAGTTCTTC.